This is a list of T cell receptor beta chains from one sample in a study of CD8 T cells in Susac syndrome. TCRdb analysed the immunoSEQ multiplex PCR reads with MiXCR anew, one entry per CDR3 protein. Of about 60,000 distinct CDR3 sequences in the sample, about 92% are singletons; the top ten hold 0.15% to 0.2%. Sequenced: CD8+ T cells from PBMCs. These receptor sequences come from a human donor in good health. Both conserved end residues are part of each CDR3. D genes are given only for firm matches. Expanded clones get a size class; other rows say once, few or many, or leave the size out.

J gene: TRBJ2-7; D gene: TRBD1; clone size: .; V gene: TRBV6-1; CDR3 DNA: TGTGCCAGCATGTGGGGCTGGGACAGGGGGAACGAGCAGTACTTC; CDR3 protein: CASMWGWDRGNEQYF
J gene: TRBJ1-6; D gene: .; clone size: .; V gene: TRBV2; CDR3 DNA: TGTGCCAGCAGGCAAAGTAGCTCCTATAATTCACCCCTCCACTTT; CDR3 protein: CASRQSSSYNSPLHF
J gene: TRBJ1-2; D gene: TRBD1; clone size: .; V gene: TRBV29-1; CDR3 DNA: TGCAGCGTTGAAGGGGACAGGGAGACCTTC; CDR3 protein: CSVEGDRETF
J gene: TRBJ2-7; D gene: .; clone size: once; V gene: TRBV20-1; CDR3 DNA: TGCAGTGCTAGAGATTTCAAGGATTCCTACGAGCAGTACTTC; CDR3 protein: CSARDFKDSYEQYF
J gene: TRBJ1-3; D gene: .; clone size: .; V gene: TRBV4-1; CDR3 DNA: TGCGCCAGCAGCCCAGGGGTCTCTGGAAACACCATATATTTT; CDR3 protein: CASSPGVSGNTIYF
J gene: TRBJ2-1; D gene: TRBD2; clone size: once; V gene: TRBV2; CDR3 DNA: TGTGCCAGCAGCCACCCGGGGGGGACAGAGCAGTTCTTC; CDR3 protein: CASSHPGGTEQFF
J gene: TRBJ1-1; D gene: .; clone size: once; V gene: TRBV29-1; CDR3 DNA: TGCAGCGTTGAACAGCCTGGCGGGACCTCAATTGGTACTGAAGCTTTCTTT; CDR3 protein: CSVEQPGGTSIGTEAFF
J gene: TRBJ1-1; D gene: TRBD1; clone size: .; V gene: TRBV29-1; CDR3 DNA: TGCAGCGTTACGGGACAGGGGGCCGCTTTCTTT; CDR3 protein: CSVTGQGAAFF
J gene: TRBJ2-7; D gene: TRBD2; clone size: once; V gene: TRBV6-2/TRBV6-3; CDR3 DNA: TGTGCCAGCAGCCACGGCCTAGCGGTTACCTACGAGCAGTACTTC; CDR3 protein: CASSHGLAVTYEQYF
J gene: TRBJ2-7; D gene: TRBD2; clone size: .; V gene: TRBV15; CDR3 DNA: TGTGCCACCAGCAGATCCAGCGGGGCGACCGAGGAGCAGTACTTC; CDR3 protein: CATSRSSGATEEQYF
J gene: TRBJ2-3; D gene: TRBD1; clone size: .; V gene: TRBV23-1; CDR3 DNA: TGCGCCAGCAGACTCCCGGGACAGACCACAGATACGCAGTATTTT; CDR3 protein: CASRLPGQTTDTQYF
J gene: TRBJ2-7; D gene: .; clone size: few; V gene: TRBV27; CDR3 DNA: TGTGCCAGCAGTTTGCAGGAAAACTACGAGCAGTACTTC; CDR3 protein: CASSLQENYEQYF
J gene: TRBJ1-5; D gene: TRBD1; clone size: .; V gene: TRBV19; CDR3 DNA: TGTGCCAGTAGCCAAAAGACAGGGGGTGACAATCAGCCCCAGCATTTT; CDR3 protein: CASSQKTGGDNQPQHF
J gene: TRBJ2-5; D gene: TRBD1; clone size: .; V gene: TRBV19; CDR3 DNA: TGTGCCAGTAGTATATTTGGACAGGGGGACCAAGAGACCCAGTACTTC; CDR3 protein: CASSIFGQGDQETQYF
J gene: TRBJ2-5; D gene: TRBD1; clone size: .; V gene: TRBV28; CDR3 DNA: TGTGCCAGCAGTTTAGACCGGGACAGATCACAAGAGACCCAGTACTTC; CDR3 protein: CASSLDRDRSQETQYF
J gene: TRBJ1-2; D gene: .; clone size: .; V gene: TRBV10-3; CDR3 DNA: TGTGCCACCCAATATTCCTATGGCTACACCTTC; CDR3 protein: CATQYSYGYTF
J gene: TRBJ1-2; D gene: TRBD1; clone size: once; V gene: TRBV13; CDR3 DNA: TGTGCCAGCAGCCAACAGGGGAACTATGGCTACACCTTC; CDR3 protein: CASSQQGNYGYTF
J gene: TRBJ2-1; D gene: .; clone size: .; V gene: TRBV12-3/TRBV12-4; CDR3 DNA: TGTGCCAGCACCCCAGGGGGGGGGACTTACAATGAGCAGTTCTTC; CDR3 protein: CASTPGGGTYNEQFF
J gene: TRBJ2-5; D gene: TRBD1; clone size: .; V gene: TRBV29-1; CDR3 DNA: TGCAGCGTTGAGGGATTTGACAGGGGGCCAGAGACCCAGTACTTC; CDR3 protein: CSVEGFDRGPETQYF
J gene: TRBJ2-1; D gene: TRBD1; clone size: .; V gene: TRBV6-6; CDR3 DNA: TGTGCCAGCAGTTACTCGGGACAGGGAGTCGGTGAGCAGTTCTTC; CDR3 protein: CASSYSGQGVGEQFF
J gene: TRBJ1-2; D gene: .; clone size: few; V gene: TRBV11-2; CDR3 DNA: TGTGCCAGCAGCTTAGCTGGGGTGTTAAGCTTTGGCTACACCTTC; CDR3 protein: CASSLAGVLSFGYTF
J gene: TRBJ2-7; D gene: .; clone size: .; V gene: TRBV5-5; CDR3 DNA: TGTGCCAGCAGCTCCCCGCGTTGGGACGAGCAGTACTTC; CDR3 protein: CASSSPRWDEQYF
J gene: TRBJ2-3; D gene: .; clone size: .; V gene: TRBV3-1; CDR3 DNA: TGTGCCAGCAGCTCAGGGACGACGGATACGCAGTATTTT; CDR3 protein: CASSSGTTDTQYF
J gene: TRBJ2-7; D gene: .; clone size: .; V gene: TRBV6-2/TRBV6-3; CDR3 DNA: TGTGCCAGCAGCCTCTTAGAAGGAACCTACGAGCAGTACTTC; CDR3 protein: CASSLLEGTYEQYF
J gene: TRBJ1-2; D gene: .; clone size: .; V gene: TRBV6-5; CDR3 DNA: TGTGCCAGCGGCGCGGGGGGAGGCTACACCTTC; CDR3 protein: CASGAGGGYTF
J gene: TRBJ2-2; D gene: TRBD2; clone size: .; V gene: TRBV10-3; CDR3 DNA: TGTGCCATCACTCTTAGCGGGGGTAACACCGGGGAGCTGTTTTTT; CDR3 protein: CAITLSGGNTGELFF
J gene: TRBJ2-1; D gene: .; clone size: .; V gene: TRBV27; CDR3 DNA: TGTGCCAGCAGTCCAGGATTCTATGAGCAGTTCTTC; CDR3 protein: CASSPGFYEQFF
J gene: TRBJ2-7; D gene: .; clone size: .; V gene: TRBV5-1; CDR3 DNA: TGCGCCAGCAGCTTGGAAGGCCAGGGAGGCTACGAGCAGTACTTC; CDR3 protein: CASSLEGQGGYEQYF
J gene: TRBJ2-7; D gene: .; clone size: .; V gene: TRBV5-1; CDR3 DNA: TGCGCCAGCAGCTTGGTGGGGGCAAGCTCCTACGAGCAGTACTTC; CDR3 protein: CASSLVGASSYEQYF
J gene: TRBJ2-1; D gene: .; clone size: .; V gene: TRBV6-2/TRBV6-3; CDR3 DNA: TGTGCCAGCAGCCCAGGACACCATTCTTACAATGAGCAGTTCTTC; CDR3 protein: CASSPGHHSYNEQFF
J gene: TRBJ2-3; D gene: .; clone size: .; V gene: TRBV7-6; CDR3 DNA: TGTGCCAGCAGCCCTCTCGCCCCAGATACGCAGTATTTT; CDR3 protein: CASSPLAPDTQYF
J gene: TRBJ2-2; D gene: .; clone size: .; V gene: TRBV7-7; CDR3 DNA: TGTGCCAGCACCGATCTGTCCGGGGAGCTGTTTTTT; CDR3 protein: CASTDLSGELFF
J gene: TRBJ1-3; D gene: .; clone size: .; V gene: TRBV7-2; CDR3 DNA: TGTGCCAGCAGCCCTCTACCTTGGGGGACGGGAAACACCATATATTTT; CDR3 protein: CASSPLPWGTGNTIYF
J gene: TRBJ2-7; D gene: .; clone size: .; V gene: TRBV14; CDR3 DNA: TGTGCCAGCAGCTACGACTGGAACTCCTACGAGCAGTACTTC; CDR3 protein: CASSYDWNSYEQYF
J gene: TRBJ1-5; D gene: TRBD1; clone size: .; V gene: TRBV6-6; CDR3 DNA: TGTGCCAGCGGCCCGGACAGGGGCCAGCCCCAGCATTTT; CDR3 protein: CASGPDRGQPQHF
J gene: TRBJ2-5; D gene: .; clone size: .; V gene: TRBV28; CDR3 DNA: TGTGCCAGCAGTTTATGGGAGGAGGAAGGGGCCCAGTACTTC; CDR3 protein: CASSLWEEEGAQYF
J gene: TRBJ2-7; D gene: .; clone size: few; V gene: TRBV7-9; CDR3 DNA: TGTGCCAGCAGCTTACGGGACCACTACGAGCAGTACTTC; CDR3 protein: CASSLRDHYEQYF
J gene: TRBJ2-5; D gene: .; clone size: .; V gene: TRBV7-2; CDR3 DNA: TGTGCCAGCAGCACCCAGGGGGGTTTGGCGGAGACCCAGTACTTC; CDR3 protein: CASSTQGGLAETQYF
J gene: TRBJ1-1; D gene: TRBD1; clone size: .; V gene: TRBV20-1; CDR3 DNA: TGCAGTGCCCAGACAGGGGGCGAGGGTTTGGGCACTGAAGCTTTCTTT; CDR3 protein: CSAQTGGEGLGTEAFF
J gene: TRBJ1-5; D gene: TRBD1; clone size: .; V gene: TRBV27; CDR3 DNA: TGTGCCAGCAGTACAGGGGACAGGGGGTTAAGTGATCAGCCCCAGCATTTT; CDR3 protein: CASSTGDRGLSDQPQHF
J gene: TRBJ2-7; D gene: TRBD1; clone size: .; V gene: TRBV19; CDR3 DNA: TGTGCCAGTAACGCCGGGACAGGGTTCTACGAGCAGTACTTC; CDR3 protein: CASNAGTGFYEQYF
J gene: TRBJ1-2; D gene: TRBD1; clone size: .; V gene: TRBV15; CDR3 DNA: TGTGCCACCAGCAGAGGGGACAGGGCTCATGCTGGCTACACCTTC; CDR3 protein: CATSRGDRAHAGYTF
J gene: TRBJ2-2; D gene: .; clone size: .; V gene: TRBV9; CDR3 DNA: TGTGCCAGCAGCGTAGGGACAGACGGTACCGGGGAGCTGTTTTTT; CDR3 protein: CASSVGTDGTGELFF
J gene: TRBJ2-1; D gene: TRBD2; clone size: .; V gene: TRBV11-1; CDR3 DNA: TGTGCCAGCAGCTTAGCAACGTGGACTAGCGGGGTAAGCTCCTACAATGAGCAGTTCTTC; CDR3 protein: CASSLATWTSGVSSYNEQFF
J gene: TRBJ1-5; D gene: TRBD1; clone size: .; V gene: TRBV4-2; CDR3 DNA: TGTGCCAGCAGCCACACGATAGGACAGGGGAGGAATCAGCCCCAGCATTTT; CDR3 protein: CASSHTIGQGRNQPQHF
J gene: TRBJ1-5; D gene: TRBD1; clone size: .; V gene: TRBV4-1; CDR3 DNA: TGCGCCAGCAGCCAAGTAGGGACAGAAAATCAGCCCCAGCATTTT; CDR3 protein: CASSQVGTENQPQHF
J gene: TRBJ1-1; D gene: TRBD1; clone size: .; V gene: TRBV19; CDR3 DNA: TGTGCCAGTAGCCCAACAGGGGGCTTCACTGAAGCTTTCTTT; CDR3 protein: CASSPTGGFTEAFF
J gene: TRBJ2-4; D gene: .; clone size: .; V gene: TRBV29-1; CDR3 DNA: TGCAGCGTCGAACACAGTAAAAACATTCAGTACTTC; CDR3 protein: CSVEHSKNIQYF
J gene: TRBJ2-5; D gene: .; clone size: .; V gene: TRBV28; CDR3 DNA: TGTGCCAGCAGTTTGACGGAAGGGGAGACCCAGTACTTC; CDR3 protein: CASSLTEGETQYF
J gene: TRBJ1-4; D gene: .; clone size: .; V gene: TRBV2; CDR3 DNA: TGTGCCAGCACATCCCCATTCGCGGGCCATGAAAAACTGTTTTTT; CDR3 protein: CASTSPFAGHEKLFF
J gene: TRBJ2-7; D gene: .; clone size: once; V gene: TRBV7-9; CDR3 DNA: TGTGCCAGCAGCTCAGACCACGAAGGGACCTACGAGCAGTACTTC; CDR3 protein: CASSSDHEGTYEQYF
J gene: TRBJ2-7; D gene: .; clone size: .; V gene: TRBV12-3/TRBV12-4; CDR3 DNA: TGTGCCAGCAGTTTCGGGGGTACCTACGAGCAGTACTTC; CDR3 protein: CASSFGGTYEQYF
J gene: TRBJ2-3; D gene: TRBD2; clone size: .; V gene: TRBV7-9; CDR3 DNA: TGTGCCAGCAGCTTAGGGGACTACCGTGCTAGCACAGATACGCAGTATTTT; CDR3 protein: CASSLGDYRASTDTQYF
J gene: TRBJ2-3; D gene: TRBD2; clone size: .; V gene: TRBV7-9; CDR3 DNA: TGTGCCTCACCGGGTAGCGGGGGCCGGGAAGATACGCAGTATTTT; CDR3 protein: CASPGSGGREDTQYF
J gene: TRBJ2-7; D gene: .; clone size: .; V gene: TRBV5-5; CDR3 DNA: TGTGCCAGCAGCTTGGGACAGCGACTTAACTCCTACGAGCAGTACTTC; CDR3 protein: CASSLGQRLNSYEQYF